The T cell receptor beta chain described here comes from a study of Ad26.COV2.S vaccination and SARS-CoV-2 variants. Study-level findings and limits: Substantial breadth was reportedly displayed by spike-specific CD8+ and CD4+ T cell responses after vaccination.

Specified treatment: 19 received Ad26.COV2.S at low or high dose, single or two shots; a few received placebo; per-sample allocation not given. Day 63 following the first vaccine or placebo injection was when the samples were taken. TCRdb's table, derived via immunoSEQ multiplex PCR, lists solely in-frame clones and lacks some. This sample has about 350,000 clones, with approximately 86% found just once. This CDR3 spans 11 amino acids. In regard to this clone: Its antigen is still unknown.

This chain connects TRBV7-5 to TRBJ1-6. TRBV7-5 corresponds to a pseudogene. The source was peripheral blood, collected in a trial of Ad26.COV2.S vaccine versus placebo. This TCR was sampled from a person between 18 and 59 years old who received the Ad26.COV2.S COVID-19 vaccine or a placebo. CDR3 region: CARSPRSPLHF. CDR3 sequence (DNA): TGTGCCAGAAGCCCCCGATCACCCCTCCACTTT.